Sequencing of this T cell receptor beta chain was carried out in a study of shared clonotypes between healthy human individuals. Across the study: Aged 18 to 49, the donors were a couple of women and three men.

V shed 2 bases and J shed 8 bases, with 8 bases lying between them. CDR1 and CDR2 (germline): SGHRS, YFSETQ. This CDR3 contains 12 residues. Across several immunoSEQ plates, the genomic DNA of each subset was split evenly. The table came from immunoSEQ multiplex PCR; TCRdb's copy has only in-frame clones and leaves some out. Here the sample spans about 610,000 clones, about 96% being singletons. The V and J genes are TRBV5-1 and TRBJ2-4; D is ambiguous. The receptor's source is a woman aged 25 to 39 in good health. The sample comprised naive CD4+ T cells sorted from blood. Sample subset: CD45RA+ positively selected. The CDR3 loop reads CASSLVSDIQYF. The CDR3 DNA sequence: TGCGCCAGCAGCTTAGTATCGGACATTCAGTACTTC.